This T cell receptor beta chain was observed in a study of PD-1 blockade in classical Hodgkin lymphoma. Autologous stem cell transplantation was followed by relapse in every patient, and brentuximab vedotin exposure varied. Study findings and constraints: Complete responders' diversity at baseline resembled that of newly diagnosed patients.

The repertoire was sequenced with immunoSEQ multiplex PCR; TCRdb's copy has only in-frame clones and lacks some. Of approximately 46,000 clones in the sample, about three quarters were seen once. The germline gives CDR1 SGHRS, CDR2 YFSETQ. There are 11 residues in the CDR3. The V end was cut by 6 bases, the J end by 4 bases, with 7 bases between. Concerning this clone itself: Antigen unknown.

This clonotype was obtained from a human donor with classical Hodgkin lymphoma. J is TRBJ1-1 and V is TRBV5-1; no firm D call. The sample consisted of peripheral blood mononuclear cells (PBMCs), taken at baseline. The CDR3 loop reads CASNEGTEAFF. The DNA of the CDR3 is TGCGCCAGCAACGAAGGCACTGAAGCTTTCTTT.